The 25 T cell receptor beta chains given below trace back to one sample, sequenced in a study of OX40 agonist ivuxolimab in advanced cancers. Assay: immunoSEQ multiplex PCR; the TCRdb copy retains only in-frame clones and omits some. The sample shows some 71,000 clones, around 82% of them seen only once. Sequenced here: CD4+ or CD8+ T cells sorted from blood, sampled in a trial of the OX40 agonist ivuxolimab. These receptors all stem from an adult with an advanced solid tumor such as melanoma, head and neck, liver or kidney cancer.

The chain has TRBV18 and TRBJ2-2; unclear D gene. The CDR3 runs to 12 residues. The ends were cut back, 2 bases at V and 5 bases at J, with 3 bases in the middle. The V gene's germline CDR1 is KGHSH and CDR2 LQKENI. The CDR3 DNA sequence: TGTGCCAGCTCACCAAGGACCGGGGAGCTGTTTTTT. The encoded protein is CASSPRTGELFF.

Notes on this clone: At one end the junction does not follow the germline gene, possibly because of a read error. The chain is built from TRBV7-7 and TRBJ2-1, with 9 bases lining up with TRBD2. This CDR3 has 16 residues. The germline CDR1 and CDR2 sequences are SSHAT and FNYEAQ (reference sequence). CDR3 coding DNA: TGTGCTAGCAGCCCTCGGGCTAGCGGGGTCGTCAATGAGCAGTTCTTC. It codes for CASSPRASGVVNEQFF.

This clone came up a few times. The CDR3: CAWSVGQGYWPQHF. CDR3 DNA: TGTGCCTGGAGTGTAGGACAGGGCTATTGGCCCCAGCATTTT. V gene TRBV30 combines with J gene TRBJ1-5; 8 bases align to TRBD1. Trimming cost V 0 bases and J 9 bases; bases outside gene matches: 7. The CDR3 is made up of 14 amino acids. Germline V gene lookup returns CDR1 GTSNPN and CDR2 SVGIG (reference sequence). Full variable domain (missing parts from reference TRBV30 and TRBJ1-5): SQTIHQWPATLVQPVGSPLSLECTVEGTSNPNLYWYRQAAGRGLQLLFYSVGIGQISSEVPQNLSASRPQDRQFILSSKKLLLSDSGFYLCAWSVGQGYWPQHFGDGTRLSIL.

The chain joins TRBV6-5 to TRBJ1-3, with D possibly TRBD1 on 5 matching bases. The CDR3 consists of 15 residues. From germline, CDR1 is MNHEY and CDR2 SVGAGI. With 6 bases removed from V and 3 bases from J, the gap between germline ends came to 15 bases. CDR3 sequence: CASSPWGVFGNTIYF. Here the CDR3 DNA reads TGTGCCAGCAGCCCGTGGGGGGTATTTGGAAACACCATATATTTT.

V gene TRBV5-1 combines with J gene TRBJ2-7, with 8 bases matching TRBD1. Germline values: CDR1 SGHRS, CDR2 YFSETQ. The length of the CDR3 is 16 residues. V trimming: 1 base; J trimming: 2 bases; junction bases outside the gene matches: 8. CDR3 region: CASSLRQGLAPYEQYF. The CDR3 DNA reads as TGCGCCAGCAGCTTGCGACAGGGGTTAGCCCCCTACGAGCAGTACTTC.

This clone has ten or more counts. Other DNA sequences within the sample encode an identical CDR3. The chain uses TRBV9 and TRBJ1-6, with TRBD1 as a possible D gene (5 bases). Per germline, CDR1 SGDLS and CDR2 YYNGEE. Trimming stripped 0 bases from V and 7 bases from J, with 5 bases between. The CDR3 covers 13 residues. The CDR3 sequence: CASSVGGNSPLHF. As DNA, the CDR3 is TGTGCCAGCAGCGTAGGGGGGAATTCACCCCTCCACTTT.

The chain employs TRBV6-4 and TRBJ2-1; D assignment may be TRBD1 or TRBD2 (5 bases each). The CDR3 sequence is 13 residues long. Germline V lookup: CDR1 MRHNA, CDR2 SNTAGT. The V and J ends lost 4 bases and 7 bases respectively, with 11 bases between them. The CDR3 region is CASSGGRSNEQFF. The CDR3 nucleotides are TGTGCCAGCAGTGGGGGACGGTCAAATGAGCAGTTCTTC.

The chain is built from TRBV10-2 and TRBJ2-1, with TRBD2 identical over 12 bases. The CDR3 has 15 amino acids. Trimming took 6 bases from V and 6 from J; bases not matched to a gene: 6. Germline-derived CDR1 and CDR2 are WSHSY and SAAADI. In DNA form, the CDR3 reads TGCGCCAGCAGGTCTAGCGGGGGGGTTGCCAATGAGCAGTTCTTC. Protein: CASRSSGGVANEQFF.

The V call is TRBV21-1, the J call TRBJ2-7; TRBD1, as called in the table, went unchecked against the DNA. TRBV21-1 is deemed a pseudogene. The CDR3 has 15 residues. In DNA form, the CDR3 reads TGTGCCAGCAGCATGTTCCGGGACAGGGTTTACGAGCAGTACTTC. It translates to CASSMFRDRVYEQYF.

The DNA of the CDR3 is TGTGCCAGCTCTACAGGGCGTAGTCGCTATGGCTACACCTTC. The encoded protein is CASSTGRSRYGYTF. This rearrangement joins TRBV19 to TRBJ1-2; TRBD1 might be the D (6 bases). CDR1 LNHDA and CDR2 SQIVND come from the germline V gene (reference sequence). The CDR3 covers 14 residues. With 9 bases removed from V and 4 bases from J, the gap between germline ends came to 18 bases.

This clone was seen only a few times. J is TRBJ1-2 and V is TRBV9; D remains ambiguous. V shed 0 bases and J shed 8 bases, with 11 bases lying between them. Germline CDR1 SGDLS, CDR2 YYNGEE. This CDR3 has 13 residues. This chain's CDR3 is CASSVELGGGYTF. Here the CDR3 DNA reads TGTGCCAGCAGCGTAGAGCTGGGTGGGGGCTACACCTTC.

This clone came up once. The chain couples TRBV6-5 to TRBJ1-5, with TRBD1 matching 7 bases. Germline values: CDR1 MNHEY, CDR2 SVGAGI. V lost 6 bases, J lost 4 bases, and 9 bases stayed unmatched. The CDR3 contains 15 residues. CDR3 sequence: CASSLQGIRNQPQHF. CDR3 bases: TGTGCCAGCAGCCTACAGGGGATACGGAATCAGCCCCAGCATTTT.

The chain combines TRBV4-3 with TRBJ2-7; 10 positions match TRBD2. The CDR3 is 15 residues long. Unmatched junction bases numbered 4, after V lost 1 base and J lost 4 bases. From germline, CDR1 is LGHNA and CDR2 YSLEER. The CDR3 is CASSQGNSGGYEQYF. CDR3 DNA sequence: TGCGCCAGCAGCCAAGGGAATAGCGGGGGGTACGAGCAGTACTTC.

In nucleotides, the CDR3 is TGTGCCAGCAGCACCCCCGGAACATGGACTAGCGGGTCAAAAGTACCCACGTACAATGAGCAGTTCTTC. This translates into CASSTPGTWTSGSKVPTYNEQFF. The chain is built from TRBV9 and TRBJ2-1; 11 bases agree with TRBD2. With V trimmed by 4 bases and J by 4 bases, 28 bases remained unmatched. The length of the CDR3 is 23 residues. Germline V lookup: CDR1 SGDLS, CDR2 YYNGEE.

The V gene is TRBV19, the J gene TRBJ1-6; perhaps TRBD1 as D (6 bases). Trimming stripped 5 bases from V and 8 bases from J, with 19 bases between. CDR3 size: 16 residues. CDR1 is LNHDA, CDR2 SQIVND, per germline (reference sequence). CDR3 protein: CASSERSGGADSPLHF. In DNA form, the CDR3 reads TGTGCCAGTAGTGAGCGATCCGGGGGCGCGGATTCACCCCTCCACTTT.

The V gene is TRBV5-4, the J gene TRBJ2-5; D possibly corresponds to TRBD1 (6 bases). CDR3 length: 14 residues. Germline CDR1 and CDR2: SGHNT and YYREEE (reference sequence). Trimming removed 5 bases from V and 5 bases from J, with 16 bases in between. The CDR3 sequence: CASSAIQGGETQYF. CDR3 nucleotide sequence: TGTGCCAGCAGTGCAATACAGGGCGGGGAGACCCAGTACTTC.

A few counts support this clone. The chain recombines TRBV6-1 with TRBJ1-2, with D uncertain. Germline CDR1 is MNHNS and CDR2 is SASEGT. Trimming pared 6 bases from V and 5 bases from J, leaving 10 bases between. The CDR3 is made up of 12 amino acids. CDR3 loop: CASRRTEYGYTF. CDR3 nucleotide sequence: TGTGCCAGCAGAAGGACGGAGTATGGCTACACCTTC.

The rearrangement links TRBV18 to TRBJ2-2; 7 bases agree with TRBD1. Trimming took 6 bases from V and 0 from J; bases not matched to a gene: 4. CDR3 size: 15 residues. CDR1 KGHSH and CDR2 LQKENI come from the germline V gene. The CDR3 here is CASSPGQANTGELFF. The CDR3 nucleotides read TGTGCCAGCTCCCCAGGACAGGCGAACACCGGGGAGCTGTTTTTT. Full variable domain (outside the CDR3, taken from reference TRBV18 and TRBJ2-2): NAGVMQNPRHLVRRRGQEARLRCSPMKGHSHVYWYRQLPEEGLKFMVYLQKENIIDESGMPKERFSAEFPKEGPSILRIQQVVRGDSAAYFCASSPGQANTGELFFGEGSRLTVL.

The V call is TRBV6-1, the J call TRBJ2-7; TRBD2 is a possible D gene (6 bases). Germline assignment: CDR1 MNHNS and CDR2 SASEGT. The CDR3 has 13 residues. With 5 bases removed from V and 2 bases from J, the gap between germline ends came to 10 bases. The CDR3: CASSRLETYEQYF. DNA for the CDR3: TGTGCCAGCAGTAGACTAGAGACCTACGAGCAGTACTTC.

This chain joins TRBV7-2 and TRBJ1-6, with 9 bases aligning to TRBD1. After removal of 6 bases from V and 10 bases from J, the junction contained 7 bases not matched to a gene. This CDR3 comprises 14 residues. Germline lookup yields CDR1 SGHTA and CDR2 FQGNSA. CDR3 DNA: TGTGCCAGCAGTTTACCGGGACAGGGATCACCCCTCCACTTT. Amino acids: CASSLPGQGSPLHF.

This clone was picked up a small number of times. This chain joins TRBV5-1 and TRBJ2-5; TRBD2 matches 13 bases. Trimming removed 4 bases from V and 5 bases from J; junction bases left unmatched: 5. The CDR3 is 15 amino acids. In germline, CDR1 is SGHRS, CDR2 YFSETQ. Written as DNA, the CDR3 is TGCGCCAGCAGCCTCGGGACTAGCGGGGTGGAGACCCAGTACTTC. Translating gives CASSLGTSGVETQYF. The full variable domain, with the rest looked up from reference TRBV5-1 and TRBJ2-5, is KAGVTQTPRYLIKTRGQQVTLSCSPISGHRSVSWYQQTPGQGLQFLFEYFSETQRNKGNFPGRFSGRQFSNSRSEMNVSTLELGDSALYLCASSLGTSGVETQYFGPGTRLLVL.

V is TRBV18 and J is TRBJ1-2, with D possibly matching TRBD1 (5 bases). There are 17 residues in the CDR3. Deletions cut 2 bases from V and 2 bases from J, with 18 bases between. Germline loops: CDR1 KGHSH, CDR2 LQKENI. The DNA for the CDR3 is TGTGCCAGCTCACCAAAGGAGGGGCAGGGTGCCAACTATGGCTACACCTTC. It is translated as CASSPKEGQGANYGYTF.

Comments on this clone: A junction end diverges from the germline sequence, so it may reflect a read error. For the CDR3, the DNA is TGTGCCAGCAGCGTAACAGGGGAGGGCACTGAAGCTTTCTTT. Translation gives CASSVTGEGTEAFF. The rearrangement links TRBV7-3 to TRBJ1-1; TRBD1 matches 7 bases. The CDR3 sequence is 14 residues long. CDR1 and CDR2 (germline): SGHTA, FQGTGA. Based on the CDR3 plus reference TRBV7-3 and TRBJ1-1, the full variable domain is GAGVSQTPSNKVTEKGKYVELRCDPISGHTALYWYRQSLGQGPEFLIYFQGTGAADDSGLPNDRFFAVRPEGSVSTLKIQRTERGDSAVYLCASSVTGEGTEAFFGQGTRLTVV.

The chain uses TRBV4-3 and TRBJ2-7, with no clear D. V was cut by 4 bases and J by 2 bases, with 15 bases left in between. The length of the CDR3 is 15 residues. Per the germline V gene, CDR1 is LGHNA and CDR2 is YSLEER. CDR3 loop: CASSPDGTAAYEQYF. CDR3 in DNA: TGCGCCAGCAGCCCCGATGGAACAGCCGCCTACGAGCAGTACTTC.

The V call is TRBV28, the J call TRBJ1-5, with a possible D match to TRBD1 (6 bases). The CDR3 covers 13 residues. Germline V gives CDR1 MDHEN, CDR2 SYDVKM. V dropped 10 bases and J dropped 5 bases, with 15 bases sitting between them. This chain's CDR3 is CATSAGGDQPQHF. In DNA, the CDR3 is TGTGCCACCTCGGCGGGGGGCGATCAGCCCCAGCATTTT.